The T cell receptor beta chain described here comes from a study of Ad26.COV2.S vaccination and SARS-CoV-2 variants. Study overall: Dosing was one shot or two shots 56 days apart.

Indicated treatment: about 20 received Ad26.COV2.S at low or high dose, single or two shots; about 5 received placebo; per-sample allocation not given. All samples were drawn on day 63, counting from the first vaccine or placebo injection. Aged 18-55 years, donor was enrolled in Boston in 2020. Using immunoSEQ multiplex PCR, the repertoire was profiled, and TCRdb retains in-frame clones only, with some absent. The data contain roughly 380,000 clones, 80% to 90% of them seen just once; the ten biggest clones take up 3% to 4%. Study-level findings and limits: Spike-specific responses of CD8+ and CD4+ T cells were reported to display substantial breadth after vaccination. Vaccine recipients and placebo recipients showed similar non-spike TCR breadth.

V lost 5 bases to trimming and J lost 6 bases, with 17 bases between them. Germline V gene sequence: CDR1 LNHDA, CDR2 SQIVND (reference sequence). The CDR3 length is 14 residues. On this clone itself: The antigen is undetermined.

V is TRBV19 and J is TRBJ2-7; D is ambiguous. The sequence was obtained from a person aged 18-65 years who received the Ad26.COV2.S COVID-19 vaccine or a placebo. The material sequenced was peripheral blood, taken in a trial of Ad26.COV2.S vaccine versus placebo. The CDR3 sequence is CASSPTGSGSEQYF. As DNA, the CDR3 is TGTGCCAGTAGTCCGACCGGGTCCGGCTCCGAGCAGTACTTC.